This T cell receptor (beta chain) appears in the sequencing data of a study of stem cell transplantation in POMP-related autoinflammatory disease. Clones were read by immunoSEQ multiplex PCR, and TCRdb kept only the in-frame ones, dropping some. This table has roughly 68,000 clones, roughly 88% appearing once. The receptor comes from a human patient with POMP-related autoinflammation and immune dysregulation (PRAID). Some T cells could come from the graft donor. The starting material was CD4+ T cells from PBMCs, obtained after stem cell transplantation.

The CDR3 coding sequence is TGTGCCAGCAGCTTGCCTAGCTCTGAGACCCAGTACTTC. Translation gives CASSLPSSETQYF. The rearrangement links TRBV5-4 to TRBJ2-5; TRBD2 might be the D (5 bases). The V gene lost 1 base and the J gene lost 5 bases, with 9 bases spanning the gap. The CDR3 runs to 13 residues. The germline gives CDR1 SGHNT, CDR2 YYREEE (reference sequence).